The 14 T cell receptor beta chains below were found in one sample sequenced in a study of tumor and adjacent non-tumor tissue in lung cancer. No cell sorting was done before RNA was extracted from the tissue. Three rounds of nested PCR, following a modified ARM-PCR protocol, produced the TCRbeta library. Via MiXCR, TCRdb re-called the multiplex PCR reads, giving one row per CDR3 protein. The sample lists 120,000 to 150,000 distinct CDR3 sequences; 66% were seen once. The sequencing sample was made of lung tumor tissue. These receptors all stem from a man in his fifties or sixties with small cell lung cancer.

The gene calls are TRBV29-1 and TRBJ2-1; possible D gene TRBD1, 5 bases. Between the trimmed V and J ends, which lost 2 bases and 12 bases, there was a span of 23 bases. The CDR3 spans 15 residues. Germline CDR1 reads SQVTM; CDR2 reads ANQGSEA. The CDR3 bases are TGCAGCGTTGAATTACTGCTTAATAGGGGCTATGGGCAGTTCTTC. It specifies CSVELLLNRGYGQFF.

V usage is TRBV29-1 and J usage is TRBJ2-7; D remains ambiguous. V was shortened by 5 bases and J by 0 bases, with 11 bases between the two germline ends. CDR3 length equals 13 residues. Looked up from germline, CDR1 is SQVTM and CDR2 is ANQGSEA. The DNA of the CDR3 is TGCAGCGTTAGAGTTAGGAACTCCTACGAGCAGTACGTC. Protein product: CSVRVRNSYEQYV.

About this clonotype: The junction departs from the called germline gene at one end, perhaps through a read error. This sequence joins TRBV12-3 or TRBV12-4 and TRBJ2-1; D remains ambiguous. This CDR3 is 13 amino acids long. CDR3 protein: CASSLEQDKEQFF. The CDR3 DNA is TGTGCCAGCAGTTTAGAGCAAGACAAAGAGCAGTTCTTC.

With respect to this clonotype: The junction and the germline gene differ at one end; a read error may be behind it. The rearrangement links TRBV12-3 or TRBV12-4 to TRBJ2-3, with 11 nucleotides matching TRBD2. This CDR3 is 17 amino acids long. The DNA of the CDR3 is TGTGCCAGCAGCGAGTTCGGACTAGCGGGCGGTACAGTTACGCAGTATTTT. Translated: CASSEFGLAGGTVTQYF.

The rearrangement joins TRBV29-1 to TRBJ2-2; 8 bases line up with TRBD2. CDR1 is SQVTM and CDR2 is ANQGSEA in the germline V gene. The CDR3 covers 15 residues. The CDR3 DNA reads TGCAGTCTGCGTTGTGCGGGAGGGAACACCGGGGAGCTGTTTTTT. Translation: CSLRCAGGNTGELFF.

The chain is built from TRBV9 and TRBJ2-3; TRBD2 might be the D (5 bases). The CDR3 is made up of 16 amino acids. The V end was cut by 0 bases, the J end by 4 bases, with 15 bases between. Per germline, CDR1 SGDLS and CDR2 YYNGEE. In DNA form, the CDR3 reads TGTGCCAGCAGCGTAGGAGGGAATTTCCCAGCAGATACGCAGTATTTT. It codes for CASSVGGNFPADTQYF.

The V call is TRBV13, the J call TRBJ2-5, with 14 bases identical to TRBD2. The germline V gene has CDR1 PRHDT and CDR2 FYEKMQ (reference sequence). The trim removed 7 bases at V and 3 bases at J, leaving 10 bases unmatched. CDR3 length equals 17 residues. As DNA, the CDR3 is TGTGCCAGCAACTTGGGACTAGCGGGGGCTGAGGAAGAGACCCAGTACTTC. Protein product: CASNLGLAGAEEETQYF. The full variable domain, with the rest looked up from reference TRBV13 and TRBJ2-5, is AAGVIQSPRHLIKEKRETATLKCYPIPRHDTVYWYQQGPGQDPQFLISFYEKMQSDKGSIPDRFSAQQFSDYHSELNMSSLELGDSALYFCASNLGLAGAEEETQYFGPGTRLLVL.

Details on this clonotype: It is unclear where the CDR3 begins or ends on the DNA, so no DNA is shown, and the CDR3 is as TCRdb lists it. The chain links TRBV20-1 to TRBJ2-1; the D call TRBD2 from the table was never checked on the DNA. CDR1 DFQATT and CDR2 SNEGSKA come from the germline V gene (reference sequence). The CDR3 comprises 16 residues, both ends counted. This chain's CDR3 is CSEVPAVLDAGNEQFF.

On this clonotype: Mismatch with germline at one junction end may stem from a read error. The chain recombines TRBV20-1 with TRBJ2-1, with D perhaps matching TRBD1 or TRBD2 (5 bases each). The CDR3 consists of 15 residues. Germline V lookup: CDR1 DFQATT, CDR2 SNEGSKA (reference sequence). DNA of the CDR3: TGCAGTGCCAGGGTCGAGGGGAGCTCCTACAGTGAGCACTTCTTC. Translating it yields CSARVEGSSYSEHFF.

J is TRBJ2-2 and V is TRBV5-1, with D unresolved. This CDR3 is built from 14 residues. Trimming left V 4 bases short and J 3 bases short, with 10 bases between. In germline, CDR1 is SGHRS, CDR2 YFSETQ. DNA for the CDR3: TGCGCCAGCAGCCTGAATGTTCACACCGGGGAGCTGTTTTTT. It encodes CASSLNVHTGELFF. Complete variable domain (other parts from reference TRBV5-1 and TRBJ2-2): KAGVTQTPRYLIKTRGQQVTLSCSPISGHRSVSWYQQTPGQGLQFLFEYFSETQRNKGNFPGRFSGRQFSNSRSEMNVSTLELGDSALYLCASSLNVHTGELFFGEGSRLTVL.

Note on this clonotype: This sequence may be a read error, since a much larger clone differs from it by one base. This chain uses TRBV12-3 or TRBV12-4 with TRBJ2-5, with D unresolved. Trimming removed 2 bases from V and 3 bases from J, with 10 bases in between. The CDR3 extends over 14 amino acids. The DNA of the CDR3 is TGTGCCAGCAGTTTAAAAAGGGCAGAAGAGACCCAGTACTTC. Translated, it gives CASSLKRAEETQYF.

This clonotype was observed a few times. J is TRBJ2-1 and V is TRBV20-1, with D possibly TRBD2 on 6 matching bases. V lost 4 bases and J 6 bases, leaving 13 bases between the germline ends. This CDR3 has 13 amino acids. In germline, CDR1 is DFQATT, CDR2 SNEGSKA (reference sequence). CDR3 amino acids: CSATEGNCNEQFF. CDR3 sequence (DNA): TGCAGTGCTACGGAGGGGAACTGCAATGAGCAGTTCTTC.

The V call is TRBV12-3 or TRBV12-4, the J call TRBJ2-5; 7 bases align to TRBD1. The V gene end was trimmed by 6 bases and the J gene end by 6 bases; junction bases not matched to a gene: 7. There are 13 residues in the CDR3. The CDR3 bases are TGTGCCAGCAGAAAACAGGGGTCGCAGACCCAGTACTTC. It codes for CASRKQGSQTQYF.

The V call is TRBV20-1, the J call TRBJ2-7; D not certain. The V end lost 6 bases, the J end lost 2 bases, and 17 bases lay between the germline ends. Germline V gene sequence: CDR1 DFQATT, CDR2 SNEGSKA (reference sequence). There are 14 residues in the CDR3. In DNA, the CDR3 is TGCAGTGCAAAAACCGGGCAGGTTGCCTACGAGCAGTACTTC. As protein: CSAKTGQVAYEQYF.